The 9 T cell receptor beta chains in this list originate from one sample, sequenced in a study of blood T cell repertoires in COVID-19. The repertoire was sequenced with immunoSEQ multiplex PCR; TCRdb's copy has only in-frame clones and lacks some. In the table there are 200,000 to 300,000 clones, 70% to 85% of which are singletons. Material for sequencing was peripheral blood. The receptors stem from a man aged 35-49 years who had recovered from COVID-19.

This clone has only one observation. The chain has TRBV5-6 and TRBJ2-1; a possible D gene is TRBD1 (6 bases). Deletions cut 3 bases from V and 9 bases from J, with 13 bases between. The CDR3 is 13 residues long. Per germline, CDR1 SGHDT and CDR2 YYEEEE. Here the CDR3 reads CASSYTGIGEQFF. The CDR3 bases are TGTGCCAGCAGCTACACAGGGATCGGTGAGCAGTTCTTC.

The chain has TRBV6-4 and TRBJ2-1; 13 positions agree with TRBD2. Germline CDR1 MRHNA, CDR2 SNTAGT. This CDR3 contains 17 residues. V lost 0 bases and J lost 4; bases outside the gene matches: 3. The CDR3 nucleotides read TGTGCCAGCAGTGACTCCACTAGCGGGGGGGATTACAATGAGCAGTTCTTC. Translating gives CASSDSTSGGDYNEQFF.

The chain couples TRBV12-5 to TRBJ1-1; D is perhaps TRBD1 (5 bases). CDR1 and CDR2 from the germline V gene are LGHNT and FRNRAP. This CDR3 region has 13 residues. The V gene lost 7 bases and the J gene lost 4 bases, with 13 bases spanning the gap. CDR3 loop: CASVLDSLTEAFF. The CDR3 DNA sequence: TGTGCTAGTGTCCTTGACAGCCTCACTGAAGCTTTCTTT.

This chain's CDR3 is CASSLAQGIETQYF. The DNA of the CDR3 is TGTGCCAGCAGCTTGGCCCAGGGGATAGAGACCCAGTACTTC. The chain employs TRBV5-8 and TRBJ2-5; tentative D call: TRBD1 (6 bases). The CDR3 is 14 residues long. CDR1 and CDR2 from the germline V gene are SGHTS and YDEGEE. Trimming shortened V by 0 bases and J by 4 bases, and 10 bases separated the two germline ends.

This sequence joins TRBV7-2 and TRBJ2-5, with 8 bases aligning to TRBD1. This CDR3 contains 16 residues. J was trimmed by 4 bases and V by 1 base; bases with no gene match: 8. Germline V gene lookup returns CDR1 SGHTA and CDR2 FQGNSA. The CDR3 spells CASSLGAAGGRETQYF. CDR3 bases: TGTGCCAGCAGCTTAGGGGCCGCAGGGGGCAGAGAGACCCAGTACTTC.

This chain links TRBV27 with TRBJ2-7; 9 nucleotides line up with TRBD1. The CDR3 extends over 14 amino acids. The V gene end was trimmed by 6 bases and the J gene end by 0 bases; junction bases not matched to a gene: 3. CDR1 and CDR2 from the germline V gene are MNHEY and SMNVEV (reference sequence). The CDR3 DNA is TGTGCCAGCAGAGGGACAGGGACCTCCTACGAGCAGTACTTC. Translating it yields CASRGTGTSYEQYF.

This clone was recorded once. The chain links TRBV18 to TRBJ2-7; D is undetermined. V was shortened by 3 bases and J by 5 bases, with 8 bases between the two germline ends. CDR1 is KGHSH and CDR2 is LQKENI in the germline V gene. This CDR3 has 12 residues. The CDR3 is CASSPLGNEQYF. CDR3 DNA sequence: TGTGCCAGCTCACCTCTAGGAAACGAGCAGTACTTC. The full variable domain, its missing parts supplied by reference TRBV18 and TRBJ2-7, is NAGVMQNPRHLVRRRGQEARLRCSPMKGHSHVYWYRQLPEEGLKFMVYLQKENIIDESGMPKERFSAEFPKEGPSILRIQQVVRGDSAAYFCASSPLGNEQYFGPGTRLTVT.

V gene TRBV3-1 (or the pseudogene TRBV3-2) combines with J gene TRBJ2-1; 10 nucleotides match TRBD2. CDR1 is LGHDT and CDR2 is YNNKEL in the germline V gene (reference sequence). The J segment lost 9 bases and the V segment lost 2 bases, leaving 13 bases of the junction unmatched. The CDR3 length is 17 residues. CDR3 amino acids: CASSQRVSSGGAGEQFF. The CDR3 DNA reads TGTGCCAGCAGCCAAAGGGTATCGAGCGGGGGGGCAGGTGAGCAGTTCTTC.

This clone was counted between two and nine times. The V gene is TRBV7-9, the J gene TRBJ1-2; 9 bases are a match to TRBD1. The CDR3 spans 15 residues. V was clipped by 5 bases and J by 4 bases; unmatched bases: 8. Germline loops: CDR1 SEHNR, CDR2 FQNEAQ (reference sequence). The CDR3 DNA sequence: TGTGCCAGCAGCCCTAACAGGGGGCAGGGCTATGGCTACACCTTC. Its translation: CASSPNRGQGYGYTF.